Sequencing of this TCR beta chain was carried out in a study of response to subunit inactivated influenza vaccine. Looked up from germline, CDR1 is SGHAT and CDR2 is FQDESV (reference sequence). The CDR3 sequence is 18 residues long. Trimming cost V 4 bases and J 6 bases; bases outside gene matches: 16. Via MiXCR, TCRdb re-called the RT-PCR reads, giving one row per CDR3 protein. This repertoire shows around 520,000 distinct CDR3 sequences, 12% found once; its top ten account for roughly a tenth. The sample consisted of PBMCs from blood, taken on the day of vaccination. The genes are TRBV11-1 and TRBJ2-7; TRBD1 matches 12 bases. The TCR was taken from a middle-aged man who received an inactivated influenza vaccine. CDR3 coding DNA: TGTGCCAGCAGCTCCCTGGGGACAGGGGGCCGAAGGTTCCGCGAGCAGTACTTC. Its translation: CASSSLGTGGRRFREQYF. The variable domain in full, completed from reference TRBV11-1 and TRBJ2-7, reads EAEVAQSPRYKITEKSQAVAFWCDPISGHATLYWYRQILGQGPELLVQFQDESVVDDSQLPKDRFSAERLKGVDSTLKIQPAELGDSAMYLCASSSLGTGGRRFREQYFGPGTRLTVT.